This T cell receptor (beta chain) was captured by sequencing in a study of shared clonotypes between healthy human individuals. Study in general: Per donor, CD8 memory used one plate, CD8 naive used two, CD4 memory used three and CD4 naive used three. Study-level points and caveats: As a rule, naive subsets had a larger estimated richness than memory subsets.

Note on this clone: What it binds is unknown.

Evenly divided among several immunoSEQ plates was the genomic DNA of each subset. Generated by immunoSEQ multiplex PCR, the TCRdb table keeps only in-frame clones and is missing some. The table shows under 850,000 clones, with roughly 72% occurring only once. The authors divided CD4+ cells into CD45RA+ naive and CD45RA-negative memory subsets. The clonotype comes from a woman in her twenties or thirties in good health. The sample taken for sequencing was memory CD4+ T cells sorted from blood. Subset specified: CD45RA-negative fraction.

The CDR3 DNA reads TGTGCCAGCAGTGAAGAGCAGGGGCAAGAGACCCAGTACTTC. Amino acids: CASSEEQGQETQYF. The chain joins TRBV13 to TRBJ2-5, with D possibly matching TRBD1 (6 bases). The CDR3 spans 14 residues. The germline V gene encodes CDR1 PRHDT and CDR2 FYEKMQ (reference sequence). The ends were cut back, 6 bases at V and 2 bases at J, with 13 bases in the middle.